This paragraph covers one TCR beta chain sequence. This sample is part of a study of blood T cell repertoires in COVID-19. Repertoires were generated with immunoSEQ multiplex PCR, while TCRdb's copy carries only in-frame clones and drops some. The table lists fewer than 350,000 clones, about nine tenths of them singletons. This clonotype was sampled from a woman between 40 and 55 years old with acute COVID-19. The source material was PBMCs or T cells enriched from blood (not recorded which).

The CDR3 sequence: CASSSGTGGSRSYNSPLHF. CDR3 in DNA: TGTGCCAGCAGCTCAGGGACAGGGGGATCTCGCTCCTATAATTCACCCCTCCACTTT. This sequence joins TRBV5-6 and TRBJ1-6, with 11 bases lining up with TRBD1. The V gene end was trimmed by 3 bases and the J gene end by 0 bases; junction bases not matched to a gene: 8. Germline V gene lookup returns CDR1 SGHDT and CDR2 YYEEEE. This CDR3 region has 19 residues.